This T cell receptor (beta chain) was observed in a study of shared clonotypes between healthy human individuals. Study-wide points: Represented genetic and exposure-history diversity was restricted by having few donors.

CDR1 and CDR2 from the germline V gene are MDHEN and SYDVKM. The CDR3 runs 15 residues. V dropped 8 bases and J dropped 1; count of bases not matched to a gene: 8. CD4+ cells were split into CD45RA+ naive and CD45RA-negative memory subsets. For this clone: Its antigen is currently unknown.

Sequencing was performed with immunoSEQ multiplex PCR; in TCRdb, only in-frame clones are kept and a portion is missing. The repertoire holds a few million clones, around 90% seen once, with around 0.14% in the top ten. The sample comprised naive CD4+ T cells sorted from blood. The subset is: CD45RA+ positively selected. This clonotype originated in a man aged 18 to 35 in good health. The rearrangement uses TRBV28 and TRBJ2-3; TRBD1 matches 8 bases. The CDR3 nucleotides read TGTGCCAGCGGATCAGGGGGCAGTGGCACAGATACGCAGTATTTT. Translating gives CASGSGGSGTDTQYF.